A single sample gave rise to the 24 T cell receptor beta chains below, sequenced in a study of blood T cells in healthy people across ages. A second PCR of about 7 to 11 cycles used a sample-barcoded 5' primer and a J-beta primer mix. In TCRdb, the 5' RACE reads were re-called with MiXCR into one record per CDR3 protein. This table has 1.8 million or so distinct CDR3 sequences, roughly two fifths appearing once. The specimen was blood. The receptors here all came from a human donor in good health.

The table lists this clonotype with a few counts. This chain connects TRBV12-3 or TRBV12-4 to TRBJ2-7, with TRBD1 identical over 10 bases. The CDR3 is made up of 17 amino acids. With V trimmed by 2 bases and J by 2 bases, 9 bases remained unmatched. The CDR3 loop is CASSLLSFGTGAYEQYF. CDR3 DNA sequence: TGTGCCAGCAGTTTACTATCATTTGGGACAGGGGCCTACGAGCAGTACTTC.

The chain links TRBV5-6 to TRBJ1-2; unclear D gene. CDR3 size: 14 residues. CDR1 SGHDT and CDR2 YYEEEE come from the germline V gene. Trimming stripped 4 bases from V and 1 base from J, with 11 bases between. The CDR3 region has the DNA TGTGCCAGCAGCCTGTGGCCAGTTAACTATGGCTACACCTTC. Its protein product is CASSLWPVNYGYTF. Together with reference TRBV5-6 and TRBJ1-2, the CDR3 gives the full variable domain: DAGVTQSPTHLIKTRGQQVTLRCSPKSGHDTVSWYQQALGQGPQFIFQYYEEEERQRGNFPDRFSGHQFPNYSSELNVNALLLGDSALYLCASSLWPVNYGYTFGSGTRLTVV.

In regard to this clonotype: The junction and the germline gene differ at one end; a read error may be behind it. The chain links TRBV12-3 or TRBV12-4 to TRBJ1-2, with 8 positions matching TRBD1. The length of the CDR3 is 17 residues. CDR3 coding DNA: TGTGCCAGCAGCTTAGTCTCCGGGACAGGCGGAAACTATGGCTACACCTTC. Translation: CASSLVSGTGGNYGYTF.

DNA for the CDR3: TGTGCCATCAGTGAGATTACTAGCGGGCGATACTCCTACAATGAGCAGTTCTTC. As protein: CAISEITSGRYSYNEQFF. V usage is TRBV10-3 and J usage is TRBJ2-1, with 9 bases that match TRBD2. The germline V gene encodes CDR1 ENHRY and CDR2 SYGVKD. J was trimmed by 0 bases and V by 2 bases; bases with no gene match: 8. The CDR3 has 18 residues.

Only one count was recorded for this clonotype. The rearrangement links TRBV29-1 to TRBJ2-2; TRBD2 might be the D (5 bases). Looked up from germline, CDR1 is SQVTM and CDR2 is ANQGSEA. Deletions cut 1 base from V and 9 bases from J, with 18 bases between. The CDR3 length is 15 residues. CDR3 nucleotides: TGCAGCGTTGAAGTTCTTGGAGTTGCTAGCAGGGAGCTGTTTTTT. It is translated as CSVEVLGVASRELFF.

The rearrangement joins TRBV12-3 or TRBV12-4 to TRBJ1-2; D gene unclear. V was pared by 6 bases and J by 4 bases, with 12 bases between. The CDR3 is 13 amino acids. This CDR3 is CASRGDWSYGYTF. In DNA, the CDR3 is TGTGCCAGCAGGGGAGACTGGTCCTATGGCTACACCTTC.

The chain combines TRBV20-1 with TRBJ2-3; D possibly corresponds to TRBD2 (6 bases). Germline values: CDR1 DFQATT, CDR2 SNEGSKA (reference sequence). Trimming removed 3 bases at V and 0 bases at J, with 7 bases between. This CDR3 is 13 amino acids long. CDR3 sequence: CSAREGSTDTQYF. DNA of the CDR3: TGCAGTGCTAGGGAGGGCAGCACAGATACGCAGTATTTT.

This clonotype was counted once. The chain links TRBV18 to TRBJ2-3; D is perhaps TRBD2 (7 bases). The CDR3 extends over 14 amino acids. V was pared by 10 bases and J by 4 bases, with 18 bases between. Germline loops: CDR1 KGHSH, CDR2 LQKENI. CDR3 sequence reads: CATRTATSADTQYF. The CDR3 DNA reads TGTGCCACCCGGACAGCTACTAGCGCAGATACGCAGTATTTT.

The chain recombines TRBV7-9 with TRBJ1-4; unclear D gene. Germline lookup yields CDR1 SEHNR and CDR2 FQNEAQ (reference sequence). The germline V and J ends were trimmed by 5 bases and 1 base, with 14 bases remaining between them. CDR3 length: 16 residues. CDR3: CASSRLLEGTNEKLFF. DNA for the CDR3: TGTGCCAGCAGCAGACTGCTGGAGGGAACTAATGAAAAACTGTTTTTT.

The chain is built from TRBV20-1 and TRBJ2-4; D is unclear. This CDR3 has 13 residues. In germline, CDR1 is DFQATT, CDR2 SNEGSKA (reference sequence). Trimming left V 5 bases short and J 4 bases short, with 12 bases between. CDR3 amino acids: CSASLGLKNIQYF. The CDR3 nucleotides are TGCAGTGCTTCCCTCGGCTTAAAAAACATTCAGTACTTC.

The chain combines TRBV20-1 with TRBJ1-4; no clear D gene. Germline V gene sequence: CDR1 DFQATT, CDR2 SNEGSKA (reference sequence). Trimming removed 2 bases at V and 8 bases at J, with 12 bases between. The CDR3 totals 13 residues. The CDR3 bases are TGCAGTGCTAGACACGGAGGTGGCGAAAAACTGTTTTTT. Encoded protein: CSARHGGGEKLFF.

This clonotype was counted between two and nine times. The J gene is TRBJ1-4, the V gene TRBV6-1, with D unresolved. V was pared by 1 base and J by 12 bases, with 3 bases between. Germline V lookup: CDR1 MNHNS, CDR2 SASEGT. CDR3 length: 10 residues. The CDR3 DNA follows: TGTGCCAGCAGTGAAGGGGAACTGTTTTTT. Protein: CASSEGELFF.

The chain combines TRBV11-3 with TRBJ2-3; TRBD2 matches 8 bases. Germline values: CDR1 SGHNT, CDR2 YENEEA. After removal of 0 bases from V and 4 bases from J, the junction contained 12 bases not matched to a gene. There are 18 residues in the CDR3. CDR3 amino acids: CASSLDGARGGLPDTQYF. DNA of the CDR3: TGTGCCAGCAGCTTAGATGGGGCTCGGGGGGGCCTCCCAGATACGCAGTATTTT.

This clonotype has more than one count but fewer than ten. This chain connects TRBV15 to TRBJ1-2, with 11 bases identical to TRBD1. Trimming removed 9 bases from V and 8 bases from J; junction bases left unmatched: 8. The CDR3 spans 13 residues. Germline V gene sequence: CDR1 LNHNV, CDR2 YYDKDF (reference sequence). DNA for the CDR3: TGTGCCACGACTCCGGGACAGGGGGGCGGCTACACCTTC. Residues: CATTPGQGGGYTF.

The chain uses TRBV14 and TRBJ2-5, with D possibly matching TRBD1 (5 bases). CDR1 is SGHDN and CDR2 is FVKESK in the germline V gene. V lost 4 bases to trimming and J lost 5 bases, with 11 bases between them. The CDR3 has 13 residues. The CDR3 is CASSRRVGETQYF. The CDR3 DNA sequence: TGTGCCAGCAGCCGCAGGGTGGGGGAGACCCAGTACTTC.

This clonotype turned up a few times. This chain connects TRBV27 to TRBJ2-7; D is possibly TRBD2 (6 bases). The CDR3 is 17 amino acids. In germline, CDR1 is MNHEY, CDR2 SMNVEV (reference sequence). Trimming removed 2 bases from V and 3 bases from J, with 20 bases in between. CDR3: CASSLEGDPAGNYEQYF. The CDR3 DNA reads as TGTGCCAGCAGTTTAGAAGGGGACCCCGCGGGAAACTACGAGCAGTACTTC.

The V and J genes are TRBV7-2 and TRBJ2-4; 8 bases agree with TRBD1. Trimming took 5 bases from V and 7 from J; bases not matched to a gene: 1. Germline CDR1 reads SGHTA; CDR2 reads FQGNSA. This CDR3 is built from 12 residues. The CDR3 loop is CASSRQGNIQYF. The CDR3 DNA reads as TGTGCCAGCAGCCGACAGGGGAACATTCAGTACTTC.

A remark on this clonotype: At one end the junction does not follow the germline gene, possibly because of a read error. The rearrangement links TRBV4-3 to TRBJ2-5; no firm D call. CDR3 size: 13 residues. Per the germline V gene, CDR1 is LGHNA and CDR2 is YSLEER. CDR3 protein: CAGSQDLRETQYF. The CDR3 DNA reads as TGCGCCGGCAGCCAAGATTTGCGGGAGACCCAGTACTTC.

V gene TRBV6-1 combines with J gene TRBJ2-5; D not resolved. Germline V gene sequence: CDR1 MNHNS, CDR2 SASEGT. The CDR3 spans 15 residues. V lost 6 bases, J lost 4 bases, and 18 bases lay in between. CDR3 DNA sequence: TGTGCCAGCAGGGACCGACCGACCACCCCAGAGACCCAGTACTTC. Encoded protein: CASRDRPTTPETQYF.

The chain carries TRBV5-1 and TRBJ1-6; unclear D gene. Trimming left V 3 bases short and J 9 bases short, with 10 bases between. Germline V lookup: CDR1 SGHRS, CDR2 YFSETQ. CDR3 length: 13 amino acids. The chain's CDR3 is CASSSQESSPLHF. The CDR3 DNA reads TGCGCCAGCAGCTCCCAGGAAAGTTCACCCCTCCACTTT.

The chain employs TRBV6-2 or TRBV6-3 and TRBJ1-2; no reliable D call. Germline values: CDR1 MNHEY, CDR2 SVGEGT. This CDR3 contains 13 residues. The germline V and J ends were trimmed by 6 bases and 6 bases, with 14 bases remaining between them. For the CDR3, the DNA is TGTGCCAGCAGCTACACACCTGAAGATGGCTACACCTTC. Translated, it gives CASSYTPEDGYTF.

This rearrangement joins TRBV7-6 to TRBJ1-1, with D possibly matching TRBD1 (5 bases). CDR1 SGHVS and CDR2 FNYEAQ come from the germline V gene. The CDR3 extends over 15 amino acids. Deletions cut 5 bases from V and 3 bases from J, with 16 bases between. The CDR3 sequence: CASSLGGGKDTEAFF. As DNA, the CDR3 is TGTGCCAGCAGCCTTGGCGGGGGGAAGGACACTGAAGCTTTCTTT.

This CDR3 is CASRERLAGGLHEQFF. The DNA for the CDR3 is TGCGCCAGCAGGGAAAGACTAGCGGGGGGGCTACATGAGCAGTTCTTC. J is TRBJ2-1 and V is TRBV5-1; 14 bases are shared with TRBD2. The trim removed 5 bases at V and 8 bases at J, leaving 9 bases unmatched. CDR1 SGHRS and CDR2 YFSETQ come from the germline V gene. This CDR3 is built from 16 residues.

CDR3 in amino acids: CASSQDMNTGELFF. CDR3 in DNA: TGTGCCAGCAGCCAGGACATGAACACCGGGGAGCTGTTTTTT. This chain uses TRBV25-1 with TRBJ2-2, with a possible D match to TRBD1 (5 bases). Deletions cut 6 bases from V and 1 base from J, with 9 bases between. CDR3 length equals 14 residues. The germline V gene encodes CDR1 MGHDK and CDR2 SYGVNS.